This T cell receptor (beta chain) is drawn from a study of shared clonotypes between healthy human individuals. Turning to the study itself: Two women and a few men aged 18 to 49 served as donors.

Notes on the study in general: Rarefaction exposed incomplete sorted-subset sequencing despite large depth.

Naive CD8 isolation took CD45RO-negative cells positively selected for CCR7 and excluded terminally differentiated effector memory CD45RA+ cells. The CDR3 length is 15 residues. CDR1 is GTSNPN and CDR2 is SVGIG in the germline V gene (reference sequence). Unmatched junction bases numbered 8, after V lost 4 bases and J lost 3 bases. Note on this clone: Antigen specificity is unknown.

Replicate PCRs from sorted subsets contained around 200 ng DNA, which is 30,000 to 35,000 T cell genomes. Generated by immunoSEQ multiplex PCR, the TCRdb table keeps only in-frame clones and is missing some. The sample yields roughly 850,000 clones, approximately 97% seen once. This rearrangement joins TRBV30 to TRBJ2-7; 11 positions match TRBD2. Specimen: naive CD8+ T cells sorted from blood. The TCR was taken from a man younger than 45 in good health. The CDR3 spells CAWTFGTSGYYEQYF. The DNA for the CDR3 is TGTGCCTGGACCTTTGGGACTAGCGGCTACTACGAGCAGTACTTC.